The T cell receptor (beta chain) under discussion was sequenced for a study of T cell changes during pregnancy in multiple sclerosis. After removal of 5 bases from V and 6 bases from J, the junction contained 9 bases not matched to a gene. The CDR3 extends over 15 amino acids. Germline assignment: CDR1 MNHEY and CDR2 SMNVEV (reference sequence). Method: immunoSEQ multiplex PCR; TCRdb's copy keeps in-frame clones and lacks some. The repertoire includes approximately 71,000 clones, 80% to 95% of them detected once, and 2% sits in the top ten. The chain uses TRBV27 and TRBJ2-1, with 8 positions matching TRBD1. Sequenced material: peripheral blood, taken in the second trimester of pregnancy. The clonotype originates from a female donor with multiple sclerosis, enrolled in a pregnancy study. The CDR3 here is CASSTDRGRINEQFF. The CDR3 DNA is TGTGCCAGCAGTACAGACAGGGGAAGGATCAATGAGCAGTTCTTC.